This T cell receptor beta chain came from a study of blood T cell repertoires in COVID-19. The J segment lost 5 bases and the V segment lost 6 bases, leaving 9 bases of the junction unmatched. This CDR3 comprises 17 residues. Germline CDR1 and CDR2: LGHNT and FRNRAP. The repertoire was sequenced with immunoSEQ multiplex PCR; TCRdb's copy has only in-frame clones and lacks some. The sample consists of about 39,000 clones, roughly 94% of them appearing once. Sequenced input: peripheral blood. This sequence originates from a human donor with active COVID-19. The donor label of this sample is uncertain. The chain combines TRBV12-5 with TRBJ2-1; 14 nucleotides agree with TRBD2. CDR3 nucleotide sequence: TGTGCTAGTGGAGAGACTAGCGGGAGGGCCGGGGACAATGAGCAGTTCTTC. Translating gives CASGETSGRAGDNEQFF. The variable domain in full, with the rest retrieved from reference TRBV12-5 and TRBJ2-1, is DARVTQTPRHKVTEMGQEVTMRCQPILGHNTVFWYRQTMMQGLELLAYFRNRAPLDDSGMPKDRFSAEMPDATLATLKIQPSEPRDSAVYFCASGETSGRAGDNEQFFGPGTRLTVL.